A selection of T cell receptor beta chains follows, all from one sample in a study of cytotoxic CD8 clonotypes in ibrutinib-treated CLL. Profiling relied on immunoSEQ multiplex PCR, and the TCRdb table lists in-frame clones only, not all of them. Here the sample spans 100,000 or so clones, about 53% being singletons. Sequenced here: PBMCs, sampled after 24 months of ibrutinib treatment. The source is a human donor with chronic lymphocytic leukemia. CDR3s include the opening cysteine and the closing phenylalanine or tryptophan. Each record gives: V gene, J gene, clone size, D gene, CDR3 DNA, CDR3 protein. The D gene is left open where the match is weak. Only some rows state a clone size, as once, few, many or a class for expanded clones.

V: TRBV5-6
J: TRBJ2-3
size: -
D: -
DNA: TGTGCCAGCAGCTCCCTCTTCGCGGGGAGCACAGATACGCAGTATTTT
CDR3: CASSSLFAGSTDTQYF

V: TRBV7-3
J: TRBJ2-2
size: -
D: -
DNA: TGTGCCAGCAGCTTAACGGTCCTATCGAGTGGCGGGGAGCTGTTTTTT
CDR3: CASSLTVLSSGGELFF

V: TRBV7-3
J: TRBJ2-7
size: -
D: -
DNA: TGTGCCAGCAGCTATACAGGGAAGGGCGAGCAGTACTTC
CDR3: CASSYTGKGEQYF

V: TRBV7-8
J: TRBJ2-2
size: -
D: -
DNA: TGTGCCAGCAGCTTATGGGGGGCGAGTCGGACCGGGGAGCTGTTTTTT
CDR3: CASSLWGASRTGELFF

V: TRBV19
J: TRBJ1-1
size: -
D: -
DNA: TGTGCCAGTAGTATGGGGGGCACCATGAACACTGAAGCTTTCTTT
CDR3: CASSMGGTMNTEAFF

V: TRBV7-2
J: TRBJ2-1
size: -
D: -
DNA: TGTGCCAGCAGCTTAAGTGCCTCCCCGCGCGTCTACAATGGGCAGTTCTTC
CDR3: CASSLSASPRVYNGQFF

V: TRBV6-6
J: TRBJ1-1
size: -
D: TRBD1
DNA: TGTGCCAGCATTCGCCGGACAGGGAACACTGAAGCTTTCTTT
CDR3: CASIRRTGNTEAFF

V: TRBV7-2
J: TRBJ1-5
size: -
D: -
DNA: TGTGCCAGCAGCCAAGAGGGTGGCAATCAGCCCCAGCATTTT
CDR3: CASSQEGGNQPQHF

V: TRBV7-2
J: TRBJ2-5
size: -
D: -
DNA: TGTGCCAGCAGCTTACGCAATGCCCCGACCCAGTACTTC
CDR3: CASSLRNAPTQYF

V: TRBV9
J: TRBJ2-7
size: few
D: TRBD2
DNA: TGTGCCAGCAGCGTAGGGGGACTAGCGTTAGGCGAGCAGTACTTC
CDR3: CASSVGGLALGEQYF

V: TRBV5-1
J: TRBJ1-2
size: many
D: -
DNA: TGCGCCAGCAGCTTGGAGATGGCAGGGGCTGGCTACACCTTC
CDR3: CASSLEMAGAGYTF

V: TRBV29-1
J: TRBJ2-7
size: -
D: -
DNA: TGCAGCGTTGGCGGTGGGGGAACGCGCGAGCAGTACTTC
CDR3: CSVGGGGTREQYF

V: TRBV10-3
J: TRBJ2-3
size: once
D: -
DNA: TGTGCCATCAAGGGGGGGACGGCAGATACGCAGTATTTT
CDR3: CAIKGGTADTQYF

V: TRBV25-1
J: TRBJ2-7
size: -
D: -
DNA: TGTGCCAGCAGTGAATCTGGGACTCTGAAATACGAGCAGTACTTC
CDR3: CASSESGTLKYEQYF

V: TRBV21-1
J: TRBJ2-3
size: -
D: -
DNA: TGTGCCAGCACCCGGCGTGGGAGGACAGATACGCAGTATTTT
CDR3: CASTRRGRTDTQYF